The present T cell receptor beta chain was sequenced within a study of shared clonotypes between healthy human individuals. Using immunoSEQ multiplex PCR, the repertoire was profiled, and TCRdb retains in-frame clones only, with some absent. The sample yields about 1.1 million clones, about 80% seen once. The CDR3 has 15 residues. Per germline, CDR1 MDHEN and CDR2 SYDVKM. The germline V and J ends were trimmed by 5 bases and 2 bases, with 13 bases remaining between them. The sequence was collected from a man aged 18 to 35 in good health. Some clones in this sample may be carry-over from other donors' samples. J is TRBJ1-5 and V is TRBV28; a possible D gene is TRBD1 (6 bases). The sample consisted of memory CD4+ T cells from PBMCs. Stated subset: CD45RA-negative fraction. The CDR3 nucleotides read TGTGCCAGCAGTCCAGGGGAGGTAGGCAATCAGCCCCAGCATTTT. Protein: CASSPGEVGNQPQHF.